This T cell receptor (beta chain) came from a study of early T cells in non-severe SARS-CoV-2 infection. The CDR3 runs to 15 residues. CDR1 LGHDT and CDR2 YNNKEL come from the germline V gene (reference sequence). The trim removed 4 bases at V and 6 bases at J, leaving 6 bases unmatched. This clonotype has more than one count but fewer than ten. TCRdb processed the 5' RACE reads anew with MiXCR; each CDR3 protein has one entry. The sample records 43,000 or so distinct CDR3 sequences, 3% to 4% being singletons. This receptor was taken from an adult who was a healthcare worker with PCR-confirmed SARS-CoV-2 infection or an uninfected control (not recorded which). The gene calls are TRBV3-1 and TRBJ2-1, with 10 bases that match TRBD1. Sequencing input: whole blood. CDR3 loop: CASSPGTGAANEQFF. In DNA form, the CDR3 reads TGTGCCAGCAGCCCAGGGACAGGGGCTGCCAATGAGCAGTTCTTC.